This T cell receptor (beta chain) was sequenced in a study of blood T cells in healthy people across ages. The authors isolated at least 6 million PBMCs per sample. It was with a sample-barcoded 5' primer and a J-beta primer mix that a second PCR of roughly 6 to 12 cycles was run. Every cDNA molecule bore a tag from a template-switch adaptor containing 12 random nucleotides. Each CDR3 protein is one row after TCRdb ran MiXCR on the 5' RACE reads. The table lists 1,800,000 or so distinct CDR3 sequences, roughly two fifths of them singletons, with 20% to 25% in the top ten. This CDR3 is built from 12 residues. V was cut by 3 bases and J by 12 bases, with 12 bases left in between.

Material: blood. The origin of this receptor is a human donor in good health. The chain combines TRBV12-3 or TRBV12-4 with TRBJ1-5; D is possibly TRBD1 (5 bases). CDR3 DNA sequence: TGTGCCAGCAGTTTCGGGGCACTAAGCCAGCATTTT. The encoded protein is CASSFGALSQHF.